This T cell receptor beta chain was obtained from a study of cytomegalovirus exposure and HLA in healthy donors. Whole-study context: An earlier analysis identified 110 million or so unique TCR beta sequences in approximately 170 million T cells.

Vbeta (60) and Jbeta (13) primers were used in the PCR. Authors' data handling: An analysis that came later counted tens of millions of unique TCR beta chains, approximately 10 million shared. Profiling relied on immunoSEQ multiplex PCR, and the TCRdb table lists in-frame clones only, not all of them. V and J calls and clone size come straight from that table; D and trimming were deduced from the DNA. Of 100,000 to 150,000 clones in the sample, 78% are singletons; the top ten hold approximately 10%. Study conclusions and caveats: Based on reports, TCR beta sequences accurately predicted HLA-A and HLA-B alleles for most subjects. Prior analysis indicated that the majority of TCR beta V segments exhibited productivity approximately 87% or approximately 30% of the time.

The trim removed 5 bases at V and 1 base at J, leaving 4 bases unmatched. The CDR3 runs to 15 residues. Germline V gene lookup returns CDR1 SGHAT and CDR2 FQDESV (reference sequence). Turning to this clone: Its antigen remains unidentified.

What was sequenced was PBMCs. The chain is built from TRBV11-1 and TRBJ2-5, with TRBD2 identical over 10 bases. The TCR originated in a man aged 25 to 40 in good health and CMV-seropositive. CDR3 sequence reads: CASSQRLAGQETQYF. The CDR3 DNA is TGTGCCAGCAGCCAGAGACTAGCGGGCCAAGAGACCCAGTACTTC. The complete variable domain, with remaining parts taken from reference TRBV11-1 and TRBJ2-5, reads EAEVAQSPRYKITEKSQAVAFWCDPISGHATLYWYRQILGQGPELLVQFQDESVVDDSQLPKDRFSAERLKGVDSTLKIQPAELGDSAMYLCASSQRLAGQETQYFGPGTRLLVL.